This T cell receptor (beta chain) stems from a study of shared clonotypes between healthy human individuals. Regarding the study as a whole: As a rule, naive subsets had a larger estimated richness than memory subsets.

A note on this clone: What it binds is unknown.

Using 200 ng DNA, 25,000 to 35,000 T cell genomes, the sorted-subset replicate PCRs were run. Authors' methods: Junction-only sequences without quality scores were provided by ImmunoSEQ, so filtering was different. Assay used: immunoSEQ multiplex PCR; TCRdb lists only in-frame clones, some missing. From that table come the V and J calls and clone size; the DNA was used to work out D and trimming. Here the sample spans over a million clones, around 74% being singletons. Donors had no recently reported acute infections or vaccinations and were HIV-negative. The sequenced sample consisted of memory CD4+ T cells sorted from blood. Indicated subset: CD45RA-negative fraction. This receptor was taken from a man aged 18 to 30 in good health.

CDR3: CASSLSIGQVRDTQYF. For the CDR3, the DNA is TGTGCCAGCAGCCTTTCTATAGGACAGGTCCGAGATACGCAGTATTTT. The chain joins TRBV7-2 to TRBJ2-3, with 7 bases matching TRBD1. Trimming took 5 bases from V and 5 from J; bases not matched to a gene: 13. CDR3 length: 16 residues. Looked up from germline, CDR1 is SGHTA and CDR2 is FQGNSA.